The rows below give T cell receptor beta chains drawn from one sample of a study of blood T cell repertoires in COVID-19. Using immunoSEQ multiplex PCR, the repertoire was profiled, and TCRdb retains in-frame clones only, with some absent. Of fewer than 200,000 clones listed, roughly 88% were seen once; the top ten hold 9.1%. Material for sequencing was peripheral blood. The receptors originated from an elderly woman with active or convalescent COVID-19. Each CDR3 is given with its conserved first and last residue. The D gene is left open where the match is weak. Rows may omit the clone size; those that give it use once, few, many or a size class.

size: few
J: TRBJ1-2
D: NA
V: TRBV5-6
CDR3: CASSSLSGTPNYGYTF
DNA: TGTGCCAGCAGCTCCCTCTCCGGGACACCCAACTATGGCTACACCTTC

size: NA
J: TRBJ1-5
D: NA
V: TRBV19
CDR3: CASSIDRRNQPQHF
DNA: TGTGCCAGTAGTATCGACAGGCGTAATCAGCCCCAGCATTTT

size: NA
J: TRBJ2-7
D: NA
V: TRBV4-3
CDR3: CASSQEVGQGGEQYF
DNA: TGCGCCAGCAGCCAAGAGGTCGGCCAGGGTGGAGAGCAGTACTTC

size: NA
J: TRBJ2-3
D: TRBD2
V: TRBV9
CDR3: CASSVVAGGRTDTQYF
DNA: TGTGCCAGCAGCGTAGTGGCGGGGGGGCGCACAGATACGCAGTATTTT

size: NA
J: TRBJ2-3
D: NA
V: TRBV7-3
CDR3: CASSPITGPRTDTQYF
DNA: TGTGCCAGCAGCCCGATAACAGGGCCGCGCACAGATACGCAGTATTTT

size: once
J: TRBJ1-1
D: NA
V: TRBV28
CDR3: CASSPHHANTEAFF
DNA: TGTGCCAGCAGTCCACACCATGCGAACACTGAAGCTTTCTTT

size: NA
J: TRBJ1-4
D: NA
V: TRBV11-2
CDR3: CASRRFRPEDNEKLFF
DNA: TGTGCCAGCAGACGCTTTCGACCAGAGGATAATGAAAAACTGTTTTTT

size: NA
J: TRBJ2-4
D: TRBD1
V: TRBV19
CDR3: CASSIGQGPNIQYF
DNA: TGTGCCAGTAGTATTGGACAGGGTCCGAACATTCAGTACTTC

size: NA
J: TRBJ2-1
D: TRBD1
V: TRBV4-1
CDR3: CASSQGLTGDFNEQFF
DNA: TGCGCCAGCAGCCAAGGGTTGACAGGGGATTTCAATGAGCAGTTCTTC

size: NA
J: TRBJ1-1
D: NA
V: TRBV6-6
CDR3: CASSPQSDPRRGRGAFF
DNA: TGTGCCAGCAGTCCCCAATCAGATCCGCGGAGGGGAAGAGGAGCTTTCTTT

size: few
J: TRBJ1-2
D: TRBD1
V: TRBV16
CDR3: CASSRKTGGGGYTF
DNA: TGTGCCAGCAGCCGGAAAACAGGGGGCGGTGGCTACACCTTC

size: few
J: TRBJ1-2
D: NA
V: TRBV19
CDR3: CASSGRQDYGYTF
DNA: TGTGCCAGTAGTGGGAGACAGGACTATGGCTACACCTTC

size: NA
J: TRBJ1-2
D: TRBD1
V: TRBV19
CDR3: CASSALTGDGYTF
DNA: TGTGCCAGTAGTGCCTTGACAGGGGATGGCTACACCTTC

size: NA
J: TRBJ2-3
D: TRBD1
V: TRBV18
CDR3: CASSTGWTDTQYF
DNA: TGTGCCAGCTCGACAGGGTGGACAGATACGCAGTATTTT

size: few
J: TRBJ2-3
D: TRBD2
V: TRBV2
CDR3: CASRGLAAYTDTQYF
DNA: TGTGCCAGCAGAGGACTAGCGGCGTACACAGATACGCAGTATTTT

size: NA
J: TRBJ2-5
D: NA
V: TRBV5-4
CDR3: CASSLGQQETQYF
DNA: TGTGCCAGCAGCTTGGGACAGCAAGAGACCCAGTACTTC

size: NA
J: TRBJ1-1
D: NA
V: TRBV6-5
CDR3: CASSYSRVSFGTEAFF
DNA: TGTGCCAGCAGTTACTCGAGGGTCTCTTTTGGTACTGAAGCTTTCTTT

size: NA
J: TRBJ1-1
D: NA
V: TRBV5-4
CDR3: CASSLGTRAQAFF
DNA: TGTGCCAGCAGCTTGGGGACAAGGGCCCAAGCTTTCTTT

size: NA
J: TRBJ1-1
D: NA
V: TRBV7-9
CDR3: CASSAAGRNTEAFF
DNA: TGTGCCAGCAGCGCAGCGGGGAGGAACACTGAAGCTTTCTTT

size: NA
J: TRBJ1-6
D: TRBD1
V: TRBV9
CDR3: CASSVEGAASGSPLHF
DNA: TGTGCCAGCAGCGTAGAGGGGGCGGCCTCGGGGTCACCCCTCCACTTT

size: NA
J: TRBJ1-1
D: TRBD1
V: TRBV5-4
CDR3: CASSLAGRAGGANTEAFF
DNA: TGTGCCAGCAGCTTGGCCGGGCGGGCAGGGGGCGCGAACACTGAAGCTTTCTTT

size: NA
J: TRBJ1-1
D: NA
V: TRBV27
CDR3: CASSLQYGMNTEAFF
DNA: TGTGCCAGCAGCCTCCAGTATGGTATGAACACTGAAGCTTTCTTT

size: NA
J: TRBJ1-4
D: NA
V: TRBV7-2
CDR3: CASSLEKRGLVEKLFF
DNA: TGTGCCAGCAGCTTAGAGAAGCGGGGTTTGGTTGAAAAACTGTTTTTT